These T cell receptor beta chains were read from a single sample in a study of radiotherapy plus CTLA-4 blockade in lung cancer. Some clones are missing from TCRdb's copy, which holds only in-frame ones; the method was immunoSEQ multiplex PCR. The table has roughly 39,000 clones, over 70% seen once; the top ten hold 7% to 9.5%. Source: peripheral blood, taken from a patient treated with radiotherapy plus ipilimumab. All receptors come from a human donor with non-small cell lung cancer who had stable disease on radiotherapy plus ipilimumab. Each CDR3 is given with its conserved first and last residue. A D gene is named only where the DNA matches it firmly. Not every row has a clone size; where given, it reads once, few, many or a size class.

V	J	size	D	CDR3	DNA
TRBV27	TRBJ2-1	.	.	CASSFPGNEQFF	TGTGCCAGCAGTTTCCCAGGCAATGAGCAGTTCTTC
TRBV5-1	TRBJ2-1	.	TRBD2	CASSLAGGGPKNEQFF	TGCGCCAGCAGCTTGGCCGGCGGGGGGCCGAAAAATGAGCAGTTCTTC
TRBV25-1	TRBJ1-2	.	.	CASSESGRGYTF	TGTGCCAGCAGTGAATCAGGGAGAGGCTACACCTTC
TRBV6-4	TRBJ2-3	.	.	CASSEAGGRADTQYF	TGTGCCAGCAGTGAAGCCGGGGGGCGGGCAGATACGCAGTATTTT
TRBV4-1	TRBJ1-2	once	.	CASSQDRGAGYGYTF	TGCGCCAGCAGCCAAGACAGGGGTGCGGGCTATGGCTACACCTTC
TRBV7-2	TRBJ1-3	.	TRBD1	CASSSQGGLGNTIYF	TGTGCCAGCAGCTCTCAAGGGGGCCTTGGAAACACCATATATTTT
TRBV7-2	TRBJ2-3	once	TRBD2	CASSLAIGGGTQYF	TGTGCCAGCAGCTTAGCGATCGGGGGGGGTACGCAGTATTTT
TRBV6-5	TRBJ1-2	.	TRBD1	CASGLPGQGYGYTF	TGTGCCAGCGGATTACCGGGACAGGGGTATGGCTACACCTTC
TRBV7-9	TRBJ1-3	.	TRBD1	CASSLDRGSGNTIYF	TGTGCCAGCAGCTTGGACAGGGGTTCTGGAAACACCATATATTTT
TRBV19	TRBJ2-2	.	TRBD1	CASRLTGDTGELFF	TGTGCCAGTAGGCTTACAGGGGACACCGGGGAGCTGTTTTTT
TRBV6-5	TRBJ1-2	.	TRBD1	CASSPQGLSNYGYTF	TGTGCCAGCAGTCCACAGGGGTTAAGTAACTATGGCTACACCTTC
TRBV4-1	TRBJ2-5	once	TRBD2	CASSQLAGQETQYF	TGCGCCAGCAGCCAACTAGCGGGGCAAGAGACCCAGTACTTC
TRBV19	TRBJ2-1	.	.	CASGFLGVGEQFF	TGTGCCAGTGGCTTTTTGGGTGTGGGTGAGCAGTTCTTC
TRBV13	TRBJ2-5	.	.	CASSFRRSNQETQYF	TGTGCCAGCAGCTTCAGGCGGTCCAACCAAGAGACCCAGTACTTC
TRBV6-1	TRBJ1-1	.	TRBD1	CASSTRQGPEAFF	TGTGCCAGCAGTACCCGACAGGGACCTGAAGCTTTCTTT
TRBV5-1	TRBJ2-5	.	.	CASSLTGNQETQYF	TGCGCCAGCAGCTTGACAGGGAACCAAGAGACCCAGTACTTC
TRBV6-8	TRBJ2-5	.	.	CASSYSRETQYF	TGTGCCAGCAGTTACTCGAGGGAGACCCAGTACTTC
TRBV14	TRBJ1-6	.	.	CASSQDQPGSNSPLHF	TGTGCCAGCAGCCAAGATCAACCAGGTAGCAATTCACCCCTCCACTTT
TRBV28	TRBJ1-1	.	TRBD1	CASIPATGKGTEAFF	TGTGCCAGCATCCCAGCGACAGGGAAGGGAACTGAAGCTTTCTTT
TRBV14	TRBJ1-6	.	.	CASSQDTGWYSPLHF	TGTGCCAGCAGCCAAGACACAGGGTGGTATTCACCCCTCCACTTT
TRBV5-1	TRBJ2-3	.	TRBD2	CASSRGLAGAESQNTQYF	TGCGCCAGCAGCCGGGGACTAGCGGGGGCCGAGTCGCAAAATACGCAGTATTTT
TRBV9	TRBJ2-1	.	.	CASSVDPRGVSNEQFF	TGTGCCAGCAGCGTAGATCCTCGGGGAGTAAGCAATGAGCAGTTCTTC
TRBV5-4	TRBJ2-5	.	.	CASSLARGPQETQYF	TGTGCCAGCAGCTTGGCCAGGGGTCCACAAGAGACCCAGTACTTC
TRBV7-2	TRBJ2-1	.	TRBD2	CASSARGGANEQFF	TGTGCCAGCAGCGCGCGCGGGGGGGCCAATGAGCAGTTCTTC
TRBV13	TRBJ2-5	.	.	CASSSTGGQETQYF	TGTGCCAGCAGCTCGACAGGAGGCCAAGAGACCCAGTACTTC
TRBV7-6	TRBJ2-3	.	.	CASSLGVLGTDTQYF	TGTGCCAGCAGCTTAGGGGTACTGGGCACAGATACGCAGTATTTT
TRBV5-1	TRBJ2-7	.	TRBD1	CASSSLLGTGYEQYF	TGCGCCAGCAGCTCACTGCTCGGGACAGGATACGAGCAGTACTTC
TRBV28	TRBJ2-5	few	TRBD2	CASSFRTSGVKETQYF	TGTGCCAGCAGTTTCCGGACTAGCGGGGTTAAAGAGACCCAGTACTTC
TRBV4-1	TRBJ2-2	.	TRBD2	CASSQDAGEGTGELFF	TGCGCCAGCAGCCAAGATGCCGGGGAGGGGACCGGGGAGCTGTTTTTT
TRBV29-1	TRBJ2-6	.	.	CSVEASPISGANVLTF	TGCAGCGTTGAAGCAAGTCCGATCTCTGGGGCCAACGTCCTGACTTTC
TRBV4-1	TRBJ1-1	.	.	CASSPFLNTEAFF	TGCGCCAGCAGCCCTTTCCTGAACACTGAAGCTTTCTTT
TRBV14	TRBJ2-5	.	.	CASSQDLGGAWETQYF	TGTGCCAGCAGCCAGGATCTAGGGGGAGCCTGGGAGACCCAGTACTTC
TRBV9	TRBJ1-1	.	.	CASSGRMGLTEAFF	TGTGCCAGCAGCGGTAGGATGGGGTTGACTGAAGCTTTCTTT
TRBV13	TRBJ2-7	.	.	CASSRTDHSYEQYF	TGTGCCAGCAGCCGGACAGACCACTCCTACGAGCAGTACTTC
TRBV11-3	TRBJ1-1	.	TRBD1	CASSPGQGRENTEAFF	TGTGCCAGCAGCCCGGGACAGGGCAGGGAGAACACTGAAGCTTTCTTT
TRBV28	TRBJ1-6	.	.	CASSSGGGGYNSPLHF	TGTGCCAGCAGTTCCGGGGGGGGCGGGTATAATTCACCCCTCCACTTT
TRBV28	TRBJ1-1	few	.	CASSPLGAAFF	TGTGCCAGCAGTCCCCTTGGGGCAGCTTTCTTT
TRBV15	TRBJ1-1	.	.	CATSRDPQNTEAFF	TGTGCCACCAGCAGAGATCCGCAGAACACTGAAGCTTTCTTT
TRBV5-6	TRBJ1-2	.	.	CASSWRGYGYTF	TGTGCCAGCAGCTGGCGGGGGTATGGCTACACCTTC
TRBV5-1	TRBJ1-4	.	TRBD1	CASSLAGTANEKLFF	TGCGCCAGCAGCTTGGCCGGGACAGCTAATGAAAAACTGTTTTTT
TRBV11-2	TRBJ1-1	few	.	CASSLRPGLGHEAFF	TGTGCCAGCAGCCTGAGGCCCGGACTCGGCCATGAAGCTTTCTTT
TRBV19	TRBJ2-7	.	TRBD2	CASSTSGNSYEQYF	TGTGCCAGTAGCACTAGCGGGAATTCCTACGAGCAGTACTTC
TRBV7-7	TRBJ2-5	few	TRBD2	CASSLDSGGNQETQYF	TGTGCCAGCAGCTTGGATAGCGGGGGCAACCAAGAGACCCAGTACTTC
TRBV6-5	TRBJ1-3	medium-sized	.	CASSKGDGNTIYF	TGTGCCAGCAGCAAGGGGGATGGAAACACCATATATTTT
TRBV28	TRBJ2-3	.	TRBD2	CASKGAGGHPDTQYF	TGTGCCAGCAAAGGGGCGGGGGGGCATCCAGATACGCAGTATTTT
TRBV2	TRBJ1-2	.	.	CATPQGNYGYTF	TGTGCCACCCCCCAGGGAAACTATGGCTACACCTTC
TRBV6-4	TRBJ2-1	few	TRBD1	CASSPDRGSYNEQFF	TGTGCCAGCAGCCCGGACAGGGGGTCCTACAATGAGCAGTTCTTC